This T cell receptor beta chain stems from a study of memory CD4+ T cells and cytomegalovirus serostatus. Single viable CD3+CD4+CD8-CD45RO+ cells were sorted as the memory CD4+ T cells. Of note for this clone: Its antigen remains unidentified.

Only in-frame clones appear in the TCRdb table, and some are missing; sequencing was by immunoSEQ multiplex PCR. The top ten clones hold 5% to 7% of a sample with around 41,000 clones, about 82% of them seen once. Germline V gene lookup returns CDR1 SNHLY and CDR2 FYNNEI. V lost 4 bases, J lost 4 bases, and 13 bases lay in between. CDR3 length: 14 residues. Study-wide findings and caveats: The CMV-associated TCR signature appears largely within the CD4+ memory repertoire. Repertoires predicted CMV serostatus with median bootstrapped AUC of around 0.95.

This TCR derives from an adult in good health and CMV-seronegative. The V and J genes are TRBV2 and TRBJ1-2, with D perhaps matching TRBD1 (6 bases). Source material: memory CD4+ T cells from blood. CDR3 DNA: TGTGCCAGCAGTGTCACAGGGAACGTCTATGGCTACACCTTC. Translation: CASSVTGNVYGYTF.